This TCR beta chain was identified in a study of T cells after yellow fever vaccination. CDR1 and CDR2 from the germline V gene are SGHTA and FQGNSA. The CDR3 is 12 residues long. The study, taken as a whole, reports: Faster peaking, at day 5 versus 15, marked a secondary response that was weaker. At around 96% for CD4 and roughly 87% for CD8, most primary-vaccination clones showed up again after the booster. High-abundance clonotypes from the bulk population could contaminate FACS-sorted repertoires.

This clonotype was found a few times. Antigen: not known. At one end, the junction sequence differs from germline, possibly due to a read error. A process of 5'RACE template switching, which added a universal primer site and UMIs, was used to make TCR cDNA. TCRdb redid the calling of the 5' RACE reads with MiXCR, one entry per CDR3 protein. The table has 550,000 to 750,000 distinct CDR3 sequences, about 13% seen once. The source material was PBMCs, sampled on the day of the yellow fever booster vaccination. The receptor was isolated from a man aged 30-40 years who received the YFV17D yellow fever vaccine. This rearrangement joins TRBV7-2 to TRBJ2-3; D might be TRBD2 (5 bases). Here the CDR3 reads CASSSTSDSSHF. CDR3 in DNA: TGTGCCAGCAGTTCCACGTCGGACTCCTCGCATTTT.